A selection of T cell receptor beta chains follows, all from one sample in a study of blood T cell repertoires in COVID-19. Only in-frame clones appear in the TCRdb table, and some are missing; sequencing was by immunoSEQ multiplex PCR. The table has about 87,000 clones, 60% to 80% seen once. The specimen was peripheral blood. These receptors came from a woman in her forties or fifties with acute or convalescent COVID-19. The CDR3 runs from the conserved cysteine through the conserved F or W. The D gene is left open where the match is weak. Rows may omit the clone size; those that give it use once, few, many or a size class.

d_call	cdr3_length	j_call	clone_size	v_call	cdr3_nt	cdr3_aa
TRBD1	12	TRBJ1-1	once	TRBV25-1	TGTGCCAGCGGACAGGGGGGTACTGAAGCTTTCTTT	CASGQGGTEAFF
-	12	TRBJ2-3	many	TRBV24-1	TGTGCCACCAGTGATGCGGCAAATACGCAGTATTTT	CATSDAANTQYF
TRBD1	17	TRBJ1-5	-	TRBV19	TGTGCCAGTAGTATTGGGGACAGGGCTTCTAGCAATCAGCCCCAGCATTTT	CASSIGDRASSNQPQHF
-	14	TRBJ1-2	-	TRBV27	TGTGCCAGCAGTTTATCGCAGGGGAACTATGGCTACACCTTC	CASSLSQGNYGYTF
-	14	TRBJ2-2	few	TRBV27	TGTGCCAGCAGTTTCGGACTAAACACCGGGGAGCTGTTTTTT	CASSFGLNTGELFF
-	15	TRBJ1-2	-	TRBV9	TGTGCCAGCAGCGTAGAGGGCAGGGGATTATGGGGCTACACCTTC	CASSVEGRGLWGYTF
-	12	TRBJ2-6	-	TRBV3-1/TRBV3-2	TGTGCCAGCAGCCAAACCGACGGGGTCCTGACTTTC	CASSQTDGVLTF
-	14	TRBJ1-1	-	TRBV7-9	TGTGCCAGCACCATCGGGACATCGGACACTGAAGCTTTCTTT	CASTIGTSDTEAFF
TRBD1	13	TRBJ1-6	-	TRBV28	TGTGCCAGCAGTACGACAGGGGGTCCGACCCTCCACTTT	CASSTTGGPTLHF
-	13	TRBJ1-5	-	TRBV28	TGTGCCAGCAGTTCCCCCCCAGATCAGCCCCAGCATTTT	CASSSPPDQPQHF
TRBD1	16	TRBJ1-1	-	TRBV6-6	TGTGCCAGCAGTTCCCTAGGGACAGGGGCTAACACTGAAGCTTTCTTT	CASSSLGTGANTEAFF
TRBD1	17	TRBJ2-6	-	TRBV4-3	TGCGCCAGCAGCCCGACGACAGGGGTAGCTGGGGCCAACGTCCTGACTTTC	CASSPTTGVAGANVLTF
-	15	TRBJ2-5	-	TRBV5-4	TGTGCCAGCAGCTTGGAAGGGGGATACCAAGAGACCCAGTACTTC	CASSLEGGYQETQYF
TRBD1	15	TRBJ2-1	-	TRBV5-6	TGTGCCAGCAGCTTGGAGGACAGGGGAAACAATGAGCAGTTCTTC	CASSLEDRGNNEQFF
-	12	TRBJ1-1	-	TRBV2	TGTGCCAGCAGTCTAATGAGGACTGAAGCTTTCTTT	CASSLMRTEAFF
TRBD2	17	TRBJ2-3	-	TRBV5-1	TGCGCCAGCAGCTTACAGGGGACTAGCGGGGGCTCCGATACGCAGTATTTT	CASSLQGTSGGSDTQYF
TRBD2	15	TRBJ2-7	-	TRBV7-2	TGTGCCAGCAGCTTAGTAGGTAGCGGGGGGGCGGAGCAGTACTTC	CASSLVGSGGAEQYF
TRBD1	18	TRBJ1-6	few	TRBV18	TGTGCCAGCTCACCACGAACAGGGGGCGCTTCCTATAATTCACCCCTCCACTTT	CASSPRTGGASYNSPLHF
TRBD2	13	TRBJ2-3	once	TRBV5-8	TGTGCCAGCAGATGGGGACTATCAGATACGCAGTATTTT	CASRWGLSDTQYF
-	15	TRBJ2-7	-	TRBV27	TGTGCCAGCAGTCGCAGGGGTTCGTCGGAGTACGAGCAGTACTTC	CASSRRGSSEYEQYF
TRBD1	14	TRBJ1-4	-	TRBV4-2	TGTGCCAGCAGCAGGGGGACAGGGGATGAAAAACTGTTTTTT	CASSRGTGDEKLFF
TRBD1	13	TRBJ2-7	-	TRBV18	TGTGCCAGCTCACCTCCACAGGGGTCTATCCAGTACTTC	CASSPPQGSIQYF
-	16	TRBJ1-1	-	TRBV5-1	TGCGCCAGCAGCTTAGGCCAGGGAGGGTTGAACACTGAAGCTTTCTTT	CASSLGQGGLNTEAFF
TRBD2	17	TRBJ2-2	-	TRBV3-1/TRBV3-2	TGTGCCAGCAGCCTGAAGCGGGGGGGCCGCGACACCGGGGAGCTGTTTTTT	CASSLKRGGRDTGELFF
-	14	TRBJ1-2	-	TRBV28	TGTGCCAGCAGTCCCCCCAGGGATCTCTATGGCTACACCTTC	CASSPPRDLYGYTF
TRBD1	15	TRBJ1-2	-	TRBV28	TGTGCCAGCAGTACGACAGGGGGCCCCAACTATGGCTACACCTTC	CASSTTGGPNYGYTF
TRBD2	14	TRBJ2-1	-	TRBV20-1	TGCAGTGCTAGTTTAATAGCGGGGTTGAATGAGCAGTTCTTC	CSASLIAGLNEQFF
-	12	TRBJ2-3	-	TRBV5-1	TGCGCCAGCAGCTTACAGACAGATACGCAGTATTTT	CASSLQTDTQYF
TRBD1	15	TRBJ2-1	few	TRBV5-5	TGTGCCAGCAGCTCTACAGGGGGGTCCTACAATGAGCAGTTCTTC	CASSSTGGSYNEQFF